One sample yielded the 20 T cell receptor beta chains listed below, sequenced in a study of blood T cell repertoires in COVID-19. Sequenced by immunoSEQ multiplex PCR; TCRdb stores in-frame clones only, minus some. Of about 170,000 clones in the sample, 85% were seen once. Source material: peripheral blood. These receptor sequences come from a human donor with acute or convalescent COVID-19. The donor label of this sample is uncertain.

This chain joins TRBV5-4 and TRBJ2-7, with TRBD1 as a possible D gene (5 bases). V lost 1 base and J lost 9, with 8 bases in between. The CDR3 extends over 11 amino acids. Germline loops: CDR1 SGHNT, CDR2 YYREEE (reference sequence). The CDR3 sequence is CASSLRGLQYF. CDR3 DNA sequence: TGTGCCAGCAGCTTGAGGGGTTTGCAGTACTTC.

This chain joins TRBV27 and TRBJ1-4, with 8 bases fitting TRBD1. This CDR3 has 16 amino acids. CDR1 and CDR2 from the germline V gene are MNHEY and SMNVEV (reference sequence). V was clipped by 6 bases and J by 0 bases; unmatched bases: 6. The CDR3 loop reads CASRDRVEATNEKLFF. CDR3 bases: TGTGCCAGCAGGGACAGGGTGGAGGCAACTAATGAAAAACTGTTTTTT.

This rearrangement joins TRBV29-1 to TRBJ1-5, with 7 positions matching TRBD1. Germline loops: CDR1 SQVTM, CDR2 ANQGSEA. CDR3 size: 15 residues. The V and J ends lost 7 bases and 4 bases, in that order; junction bases with no gene match: 13. The CDR3 DNA reads TGCAGCGCCCAGGGGGGACCCCCCCAGAATCAGCCCCAGCATTTT. Translating gives CSAQGGPPQNQPQHF.

The chain carries TRBV11-3 and TRBJ1-1; 7 bases are shared with TRBD1. Trimming took 5 bases from V and 4 from J; bases not matched to a gene: 13. From germline, CDR1 is SGHNT and CDR2 YENEEA. The CDR3 spans 16 residues. CDR3 DNA sequence: TGTGCCAGCAGCCCATACCCAACAGGGGTTGGCACTGAAGCTTTCTTT. This codes for CASSPYPTGVGTEAFF.

This clone was counted once. In DNA form, the CDR3 reads TGTGCCAGCAGCCCCGCGGGGGGGCGCCCTGCGCGTCACTATGGCTACACCTTC. It codes for CASSPAGGRPARHYGYTF. The gene calls are TRBV9 and TRBJ1-2; D perhaps matches TRBD1 (6 bases). Trimming took 4 bases from V and 3 from J, leaving 25 bases between them. Germline CDR1 reads SGDLS; CDR2 reads YYNGEE. The CDR3 length is 18 residues.

The rearrangement links TRBV7-2 to TRBJ1-2, with TRBD1 matching over 7 bases. Trimming cost V 4 bases and J 8 bases; bases outside gene matches: 10. This CDR3 is built from 14 residues. Germline-derived CDR1 and CDR2 are SGHTA and FQGNSA. The CDR3 DNA reads as TGTGCCAGCAGCTCGCGGACAGGCTTGAGGGGCTACACCTTC. The encoded protein is CASSSRTGLRGYTF.

The chain joins TRBV18 to TRBJ2-5, with a weak D call TRBD2 (6 bases). The CDR3 covers 17 residues. In germline, CDR1 is KGHSH, CDR2 LQKENI. V lost 0 bases and J lost 5, with 19 bases in between. This chain's CDR3 is CASSPPFVTRDRETQYF. The CDR3 region has the DNA TGTGCCAGCTCACCACCGTTCGTGACTAGAGACCGGGAGACCCAGTACTTC. Full variable domain (rest looked up from reference TRBV18 and TRBJ2-5): NAGVMQNPRHLVRRRGQEARLRCSPMKGHSHVYWYRQLPEEGLKFMVYLQKENIIDESGMPKERFSAEFPKEGPSILRIQQVVRGDSAAYFCASSPPFVTRDRETQYFGPGTRLLVL.

This clone was counted only a few times. The chain carries TRBV30 and TRBJ1-6; D is ambiguous. Germline V gives CDR1 GTSNPN, CDR2 SVGIG (reference sequence). Trimming took 2 bases from V and 13 from J, leaving 9 bases between them. The CDR3 loop spans 11 amino acids. CDR3 sequence (DNA): TGTGCCTGGAGTTCCCCTTTCCCCCTCCACTTT. This encodes CAWSSPFPLHF.

This clone was counted a few times. The chain couples TRBV30 to TRBJ1-5; D gene unclear. CDR1 is GTSNPN and CDR2 is SVGIG in the germline V gene (reference sequence). CDR3 length: 15 amino acids. The V and J ends lost 0 bases and 4 bases respectively, with 13 bases between them. The DNA of the CDR3 is TGTGCCTGGAGTGTACGGGGAGGGTGGAATCAGCCCCAGCATTTT. Translation: CAWSVRGGWNQPQHF. Variable domain in full (rest from reference TRBV30 and TRBJ1-5): SQTIHQWPATLVQPVGSPLSLECTVEGTSNPNLYWYRQAAGRGLQLLFYSVGIGQISSEVPQNLSASRPQDRQFILSSKKLLLSDSGFYLCAWSVRGGWNQPQHFGDGTRLSIL.

The gene calls are TRBV12-3 or TRBV12-4 and TRBJ1-5, with D tentatively TRBD1 (6 bases). CDR3 length: 13 amino acids. Trimming stripped 6 bases from V and 4 bases from J, with 10 bases between. In DNA form, the CDR3 reads TGTGCCAGCAGCACGGACAGAAATCAGCCCCAGCATTTT. This gives the protein CASSTDRNQPQHF.

The V gene is TRBV18, the J gene TRBJ1-6; D gene ambiguous. V was clipped by 2 bases and J by 8 bases, with 7 bases between them. The germline V gene encodes CDR1 KGHSH and CDR2 LQKENI. CDR3 length: 13 residues. The CDR3, as DNA: TGTGCCAGCTCACCAAATCAGGATTCACCCCTCCACTTT. Protein: CASSPNQDSPLHF.

J is TRBJ2-2 and V is TRBV7-9, with D possibly being TRBD2 (5 bases). Trimming took off 8 bases at V and 3 bases at J, with 13 bases between the two ends. This CDR3 has 14 amino acids. Looked up from germline, CDR1 is SEHNR and CDR2 is FQNEAQ (reference sequence). The CDR3 is CASPLGEYTGELFF. Here the CDR3 DNA reads TGTGCCAGCCCCCTGGGAGAGTACACCGGGGAGCTGTTTTTT.

The chain uses TRBV3-1 (or the pseudogene TRBV3-2) and TRBJ1-6; the D gene is possibly TRBD1 (6 bases). CDR3 size: 16 residues. Trimming took off 3 bases at V and 3 bases at J, with 12 bases between the two ends. Germline assignment: CDR1 LGHDT and CDR2 YNNKEL (reference sequence). The CDR3 nucleotides read TGTGCCAGCAGCCAGGATGGACAGATCTATAATTCACCCCTCCACTTT. Protein product: CASSQDGQIYNSPLHF.

The J gene is TRBJ2-5, the V gene TRBV20-1, with a weak D call TRBD2 (7 bases). The germline V and J ends were trimmed by 3 bases and 4 bases, with 15 bases remaining between them. This CDR3 contains 14 residues. CDR1 is DFQATT, CDR2 SNEGSKA, per germline (reference sequence). The CDR3 loop reads CSASFRGAGETQYF. The CDR3 DNA reads as TGCAGTGCTAGTTTCCGGGGGGCGGGAGAGACCCAGTACTTC.

The V call is TRBV5-6, the J call TRBJ1-1; TRBD1 might be the D (6 bases). The CDR3 has 16 residues. The V and J ends lost 2 bases and 6 bases respectively, with 20 bases between them. Germline CDR1 SGHDT, CDR2 YYEEEE. CDR3 sequence (DNA): TGTGCCAGCAGCTTAACACAGGGTATATCTGTCGCTGAAGCTTTCTTT. Protein sequence: CASSLTQGISVAEAFF.

This rearrangement joins TRBV27 to TRBJ1-5; D is unclear. This CDR3 spans 15 amino acids. Germline V CDR1 and CDR2: MNHEY, SMNVEV (reference sequence). Trimming removed 2 bases at V and 2 bases at J, with 10 bases between. The CDR3 loop is CASSLREQGNQPQHF. The CDR3 DNA reads TGTGCCAGCAGTTTAAGGGAGCAGGGCAATCAGCCCCAGCATTTT.

J is TRBJ2-3 and V is TRBV7-2, with D perhaps TRBD2 (6 bases). V was trimmed by 5 bases and J by 6 bases, leaving 15 bases between them. CDR3 length equals 14 residues. Germline V gene lookup returns CDR1 SGHTA and CDR2 FQGNSA. Here the CDR3 reads CASSLGLPFDTQYF. The CDR3 DNA sequence: TGTGCCAGCAGCCTGGGACTCCCTTTTGATACGCAGTATTTT.

The chain is built from TRBV18 and TRBJ2-7; D not certain. The CDR3 covers 12 residues. V shed 3 bases and J shed 4 bases, with 7 bases lying between them. The germline V gene has CDR1 KGHSH and CDR2 LQKENI. CDR3 loop: CASSPDTYEQYF. CDR3 bases: TGTGCCAGCTCACCCGACACGTACGAGCAGTACTTC.

The rearrangement links TRBV4-1 to TRBJ1-3; possibly TRBD1 for D (6 bases). Germline CDR1 MGHRA, CDR2 YSYEKL. The CDR3 contains 15 residues. Trimming pared 4 bases from V and 1 base from J, leaving 11 bases between. The CDR3 protein is CASSPTRGSGNTIYF. CDR3 bases: TGCGCCAGCAGCCCTACTAGGGGGTCTGGAAACACCATATATTTT.

This chain joins TRBV2 and TRBJ1-2; 12 bases agree with TRBD1. Losses at the gene ends were 6 bases for V and 7 bases for J; bases not matched to a gene: 6. Per the germline V gene, CDR1 is SNHLY and CDR2 is FYNNEI. The CDR3 totals 14 residues. CDR3: CASSRGQGATGYTF. In DNA, the CDR3 is TGTGCCAGCAGCCGGGGACAGGGGGCCACTGGCTACACCTTC.